Each of the 17 T cell receptor beta chains below was sequenced from the same sample in a study of cytomegalovirus exposure and HLA in healthy donors. The method was immunoSEQ multiplex PCR; TCRdb's version includes in-frame clones alone and lacks a portion of them. The sample includes about 130,000 clones, about nine tenths seen only once; the top ten take about 3.7%. Material: PBMCs. Receptors were obtained from a man under 40 in good health and CMV-seronegative.

This clone occurred once. The chain carries TRBV7-2 and TRBJ2-7; TRBD2 matches 7 bases. V gave up 1 base and J gave up 0 bases; unmatched junction bases: 9. The CDR3 contains 17 residues. Germline V gene data show CDR1 as SGHTA and CDR2 as FQGNSA. The CDR3: CASSLGLSGASSYEQYF. The CDR3 nucleotides read TGTGCCAGCAGCTTAGGGCTCAGCGGGGCGTCCTCCTACGAGCAGTACTTC.

V gene TRBV5-8 combines with J gene TRBJ1-5; D may be TRBD1 (6 bases). The CDR3 has 14 residues. V was shortened by 5 bases and J by 9 bases, with 18 bases between the two germline ends. Germline loops: CDR1 SGHTS, CDR2 YDEGEE. The CDR3 loop is CASRTGRGNGPQHF. DNA of the CDR3: TGTGCCAGCAGGACCGGGAGGGGGAATGGGCCCCAGCATTTT.

This clone was detected only once. This rearrangement joins TRBV19 to TRBJ2-1; D may be TRBD2 (5 bases). V was cut by 1 base and J by 9 bases, with 13 bases left in between. Germline CDR1 is LNHDA and CDR2 is SQIVND (reference sequence). The CDR3 length is 14 residues. In DNA form, the CDR3 reads TGTGCCAGTAGTATAGTCCAGAGGGTGAGTGAGCAGTTCTTC. It encodes CASSIVQRVSEQFF.

V and J are TRBV7-6 and TRBJ2-5; no reliable D call. This CDR3 is built from 13 residues. With 1 base removed from V and 2 bases from J, the gap between germline ends came to 5 bases. Germline values: CDR1 SGHVS, CDR2 FNYEAQ. CDR3: CASSLGPQETQYF. The CDR3 DNA is TGTGCCAGCAGCTTAGGGCCTCAAGAGACCCAGTACTTC.

Only one count was recorded for this clone. The rearrangement uses TRBV5-4 and TRBJ1-2; 10 nucleotides agree with TRBD1. The length of the CDR3 is 15 residues. The germline gives CDR1 SGHNT, CDR2 YYREEE (reference sequence). After removal of 4 bases from V and 3 bases from J, the junction contained 6 bases not matched to a gene. As DNA, the CDR3 is TGTGCCAGCAGCCTTACGACAGGGGGCTACTATGGCTACACCTTC. The encoded protein is CASSLTTGGYYGYTF.

CDR3 sequence: CASSATGLMVTEAFF. CDR3 coding DNA: TGTGCCAGCAGCGCGACAGGGTTGATGGTCACTGAAGCTTTCTTT. The rearrangement joins TRBV9 to TRBJ1-1; 7 bases align to TRBD1. Germline lookup yields CDR1 SGDLS and CDR2 YYNGEE. V lost 3 bases, J lost 4 bases, and 9 bases stayed unmatched. This CDR3 has 15 residues.

The V gene is TRBV10-3, the J gene TRBJ2-3, with 7 nucleotides matching TRBD1. The ends lost 3 bases at V and 6 bases at J; junction bases unmatched: 6. The CDR3 has 14 amino acids. CDR1 is ENHRY and CDR2 is SYGVKD in the germline V gene. The CDR3 region is CAISDSTGADTQYF. CDR3 in DNA: TGTGCCATCAGTGACTCCACAGGGGCGGATACGCAGTATTTT.

The chain has TRBV4-1 and TRBJ2-7, with 9 bases matching TRBD1. CDR1 is MGHRA, CDR2 YSYEKL, per germline. V trimming: 3 bases; J trimming: 4 bases; junction bases outside the gene matches: 10. CDR3 size: 16 residues. CDR3 DNA sequence: TGCGCCAGCAGCCATCTTTTGCCGGGACAGGGTTACGAGCAGTACTTC. It encodes CASSHLLPGQGYEQYF.

The J gene is TRBJ2-4, the V gene TRBV14; 9 positions agree with TRBD1. Looked up from germline, CDR1 is SGHDN and CDR2 is FVKESK. The CDR3 covers 13 residues. The V gene end was trimmed by 1 base and the J gene end by 11 bases; junction bases not matched to a gene: 3. CDR3 bases: TGTGCCAGCAGCCAAGCTAGGACAGGGGTTCAGTACTTC. Translating it yields CASSQARTGVQYF.

This CDR3 reads CATSRDPAGGETQYF. The CDR3 DNA reads TGTGCCACCAGCAGAGATCCGGCGGGAGGGGAGACCCAGTACTTC. The chain carries TRBV15 and TRBJ2-5; 9 nucleotides align to TRBD2. The CDR3 contains 15 residues. Germline V CDR1 and CDR2: LNHNV, YYDKDF (reference sequence). The junction had 4 bases not matched to a gene; V was cut back by 0 bases and J by 5 bases.

The genes are TRBV7-6 and TRBJ2-5; 11 bases align to TRBD2. Germline CDR1 reads SGHVS; CDR2 reads FNYEAQ. Losses at the gene ends were 4 bases for V and 5 bases for J; bases not matched to a gene: 9. The CDR3 runs to 16 residues. The CDR3 protein is CASSSILAGAGETQYF. The CDR3 DNA is TGTGCCAGCAGCTCGATACTAGCGGGGGCCGGGGAGACCCAGTACTTC. The full variable domain, its missing parts supplied by reference TRBV7-6 and TRBJ2-5, is GAGVSQSPRYKVTKRGQDVALRCDPISGHVSLYWYRQALGQGPEFLTYFNYEAQQDKSGLPNDRFSAERPEGSISTLTIQRTEQRDSAMYRCASSSILAGAGETQYFGPGTRLLVL.

The chain joins TRBV5-4 to TRBJ2-2, with D maybe TRBD1 (6 bases). V gave up 3 bases and J gave up 6 bases, with 15 bases separating them. In germline, CDR1 is SGHNT, CDR2 YYREEE (reference sequence). CDR3 length: 15 amino acids. CDR3 loop: CASSSGPPGAGELFF. The CDR3 region has the DNA TGTGCCAGCAGCTCAGGACCACCAGGGGCCGGGGAGCTGTTTTTT.

V gene TRBV7-2 combines with J gene TRBJ1-2; no definite D call. The CDR3 has 15 amino acids. Trimming left V 1 base short and J 7 bases short, with 16 bases between. Germline lookup yields CDR1 SGHTA and CDR2 FQGNSA. The CDR3 loop reads CASSLDLGLASGYTF. The CDR3 nucleotides are TGTGCCAGCAGCTTAGATCTCGGGTTGGCAAGTGGCTACACCTTC.

Here the CDR3 DNA reads TGTGCCACCAGCACCCGACAGGGCGATCAGCCCCAGCATTTT. This sequence encodes CATSTRQGDQPQHF. The chain employs TRBV15 and TRBJ1-5, with 7 bases aligning to TRBD1. V gave up 4 bases and J gave up 5 bases; unmatched junction bases: 5. The CDR3 is 14 amino acids. Germline CDR1 is LNHNV and CDR2 is YYDKDF (reference sequence).

V and J are TRBV28 and TRBJ2-6, with 8 bases lining up with TRBD1. The V segment lost 6 bases and the J segment 1 base; nucleotides outside the gene matches: 11. The CDR3 totals 18 residues. Germline values: CDR1 MDHEN, CDR2 SYDVKM. The CDR3 is CASSLVLDRVSGANVLTF. As DNA, the CDR3 is TGTGCCAGCAGCCTGGTCCTGGACAGGGTTTCTGGGGCCAACGTCCTGACTTTC.

With respect to this clone: The identical CDR3 is also encoded by other nucleotide sequences in the sample. V usage is TRBV27 and J usage is TRBJ2-7; D might be TRBD1 (6 bases). Trimming cost V 2 bases and J 3 bases, with 8 bases left between them. Germline CDR1 is MNHEY and CDR2 is SMNVEV (reference sequence). This CDR3 spans 13 amino acids. The CDR3 coding sequence is TGTGCCAGCAGTTTAACAGGGAGCTACGAGCAGTACTTC. Translation: CASSLTGSYEQYF.

The chain carries TRBV27 and TRBJ2-3; D remains unclear. Trimming left V 2 bases short and J 0 bases short, with 6 bases between. The CDR3 runs 14 residues. CDR1 is MNHEY, CDR2 SMNVEV, per germline (reference sequence). CDR3 nucleotide sequence: TGTGCCAGCAGTTTAACCCTAAGCACAGATACGCAGTATTTT. Protein sequence: CASSLTLSTDTQYF.